This is a list of T cell receptor beta chains from one sample in a study of preoperative IRX-2 immunotherapy in early breast cancer. Measured with immunoSEQ multiplex PCR; TCRdb has only the in-frame clones, and not every one. The table has 39,000 or so clones, around three quarters seen once. The specimen comprised tumor tissue, sampled after IRX-2 immunotherapy. The source of these receptors is a human donor with breast cancer. Both conserved end residues are part of each CDR3. Each record gives: CDR3 DNA, CDR3 protein, V gene, D gene, clone size, J gene. A D gene is named only where the DNA matches it firmly. Rows may omit the clone size; those that give it use once, few, many or a size class.

CDR3nt: TGTGCCAGCAGTTACTCGGCAGTGGGCCATCAGCCCCAGCATTTT; CDR3aa: CASSYSAVGHQPQHF; v_gene: TRBV6-8; d_gene: -; abundance: -; j_gene: TRBJ1-5
CDR3nt: TGCGCCAGCAGCTCCGGACAGGGCGCCGGCTCTGGGGCCAACGTCCTGACTTTC; CDR3aa: CASSSGQGAGSGANVLTF; v_gene: TRBV5-1; d_gene: TRBD1; abundance: -; j_gene: TRBJ2-6
CDR3nt: TGTGCCAGCAGCTTGCGTCAGGGCCAACCCAACAAAGAGACCCAGTACTTC; CDR3aa: CASSLRQGQPNKETQYF; v_gene: TRBV11-3; d_gene: -; abundance: medium-sized; j_gene: TRBJ2-5
CDR3nt: TGTGCCAGCAGTGGGTCCGGACAGGGGGGTAATCAGCCCCAGCATTTT; CDR3aa: CASSGSGQGGNQPQHF; v_gene: TRBV6-8; d_gene: TRBD1; abundance: few; j_gene: TRBJ1-5
CDR3nt: TGCAGCGCCTCAGGGGGGGCGGCTGGAAACACCATATATTTT; CDR3aa: CSASGGAAGNTIYF; v_gene: TRBV29-1; d_gene: TRBD1; abundance: -; j_gene: TRBJ1-3
CDR3nt: TGTGCCACAATGACAGGGGGCGCTGGCAATCAGCCCCAGCATTTT; CDR3aa: CATMTGGAGNQPQHF; v_gene: TRBV6-8; d_gene: TRBD1; abundance: -; j_gene: TRBJ1-5
CDR3nt: TGCGCCAGCAGCACTTCAGGGACGGGCCATGAGCAGTTCTTC; CDR3aa: CASSTSGTGHEQFF; v_gene: TRBV23-1; d_gene: -; abundance: -; j_gene: TRBJ2-1
CDR3nt: TGCAGCGTTGACTCCGGGTTGAGGACAGATACGCAGTATTTT; CDR3aa: CSVDSGLRTDTQYF; v_gene: TRBV29-1; d_gene: -; abundance: -; j_gene: TRBJ2-3
CDR3nt: TGTGCCAGCAGTTTCAGAATTAATTCACCCCTCCACTTT; CDR3aa: CASSFRINSPLHF; v_gene: TRBV6-8; d_gene: -; abundance: -; j_gene: TRBJ1-6
CDR3nt: TGCAGCGTTCGGGACAGAGAAAACACTGAAGCTTTCTTT; CDR3aa: CSVRDRENTEAFF; v_gene: TRBV29-1; d_gene: TRBD1; abundance: -; j_gene: TRBJ1-1
CDR3nt: TGCAGCACAACGGGGGCAGGGCGAGAGACCCAGTACTTC; CDR3aa: CSTTGAGRETQYF; v_gene: TRBV29-1; d_gene: -; abundance: -; j_gene: TRBJ2-5
CDR3nt: TGTGCCAGCAGCTTAGATCGGGGATTAGTCACCTTC; CDR3aa: CASSLDRGLVTF; v_gene: TRBV9; d_gene: -; abundance: -; j_gene: TRBJ1-2
CDR3nt: TGTGCCAGCAGTTACATGGGAAATCAGCCCCAGCATTTT; CDR3aa: CASSYMGNQPQHF; v_gene: TRBV6-8; d_gene: -; abundance: -; j_gene: TRBJ1-5
CDR3nt: TGCAGCGTTAGCGGACCTAGCACAGATACGCAGTATTTT; CDR3aa: CSVSGPSTDTQYF; v_gene: TRBV29-1; d_gene: -; abundance: -; j_gene: TRBJ2-3
CDR3nt: TGCAGCGTTGAAGGGGAGGATGAGGGACAAGTGGGCGGAAACACCATATATTTT; CDR3aa: CSVEGEDEGQVGGNTIYF; v_gene: TRBV29-1; d_gene: -; abundance: -; j_gene: TRBJ1-3
CDR3nt: TGTGCCAGCAGTATAGGGACTAGCGGGGGGACTTACGAGCAGTACTTC; CDR3aa: CASSIGTSGGTYEQYF; v_gene: TRBV6-8; d_gene: TRBD2; abundance: few; j_gene: TRBJ2-7
CDR3nt: TGCGCCAGCAGCGGACAGACCCTAGGGTATGGCTACACCTTC; CDR3aa: CASSGQTLGYGYTF; v_gene: TRBV5-1; d_gene: -; abundance: once; j_gene: TRBJ1-2
CDR3nt: TGTGCCAGCAGTTACTCAGGCAGCATGAACACTGAAGCTTTCTTT; CDR3aa: CASSYSGSMNTEAFF; v_gene: TRBV6-8; d_gene: -; abundance: -; j_gene: TRBJ1-1
CDR3nt: TGCGCCAGCAGCCCCTCCGGGACAGGGTTTGGCGATGGCTACACCTTC; CDR3aa: CASSPSGTGFGDGYTF; v_gene: TRBV5-1; d_gene: TRBD1; abundance: -; j_gene: TRBJ1-2
CDR3nt: TGTGCCAGCAGCTTAGAGGGCAGAGGTCAGCCCCAGCATTTT; CDR3aa: CASSLEGRGQPQHF; v_gene: TRBV7-1; d_gene: -; abundance: -; j_gene: TRBJ1-5
CDR3nt: TGTGCCAGCAGCCCGGGGGGAGGGGACGAGACCCAGTACTTC; CDR3aa: CASSPGGGDETQYF; v_gene: TRBV11-3; d_gene: TRBD2; abundance: -; j_gene: TRBJ2-5
CDR3nt: TGTGCCAGCAGCTTATTCTCGGCAGGGGGCGCGTCCGAGCAGTACTTC; CDR3aa: CASSLFSAGGASEQYF; v_gene: TRBV11-3; d_gene: TRBD1; abundance: -; j_gene: TRBJ2-7
CDR3nt: TGTGCCAGTAGTATCCAGAGCTCTGGAAACACCATATATTTT; CDR3aa: CASSIQSSGNTIYF; v_gene: TRBV19; d_gene: -; abundance: -; j_gene: TRBJ1-3
CDR3nt: TGTGCCAGCAGTTTGACGGCGAGGGGTGATGAAAAACTGTTTTTT; CDR3aa: CASSLTARGDEKLFF; v_gene: TRBV6-8; d_gene: -; abundance: -; j_gene: TRBJ1-4
CDR3nt: TGTGCCAGCTCACCCCTGGGACTAGCGGGAGAGGACTACAATGAGCAGTTCTTC; CDR3aa: CASSPLGLAGEDYNEQFF; v_gene: TRBV18; d_gene: TRBD2; abundance: -; j_gene: TRBJ2-1
CDR3nt: TGTGCCAGCAGTTACTCGAACCGGGGAACAGGGGGCGCGATCCACACCTTC; CDR3aa: CASSYSNRGTGGAIHTF; v_gene: TRBV6-8; d_gene: TRBD1; abundance: -; j_gene: TRBJ1-2
CDR3nt: TGCGCCAGCAGCTTGCAGGTCGGCAGCACTGAAGCTTTCTTT; CDR3aa: CASSLQVGSTEAFF; v_gene: TRBV5-1; d_gene: -; abundance: -; j_gene: TRBJ1-1
CDR3nt: TGTGCCAGCCGGCAGGGGAGCACTGAAGCTTTCTTT; CDR3aa: CASRQGSTEAFF; v_gene: TRBV22-1; d_gene: -; abundance: -; j_gene: TRBJ1-1
CDR3nt: TGCGCCAGCAGCTTGGGAGGGGGGAGAGGACAAGAGACCCAGTACTTC; CDR3aa: CASSLGGGRGQETQYF; v_gene: TRBV5-1; d_gene: -; abundance: -; j_gene: TRBJ2-5
CDR3nt: TGTGCCAGCAGCCAATCCCAGGGGGCGCGGCGGGCTTTCTTT; CDR3aa: CASSQSQGARRAFF; v_gene: TRBV11-3; d_gene: TRBD1; abundance: -; j_gene: TRBJ1-1
CDR3nt: TGTGCCTGGAGTGTAAAGGGCCAGGGACTGGAGACCCAGTACTTC; CDR3aa: CAWSVKGQGLETQYF; v_gene: TRBV30; d_gene: -; abundance: -; j_gene: TRBJ2-5
CDR3nt: TGCGCCAGCAGCTTGGGGGATGCTAGCGGAACTCACAATGAGCAGTTCTTC; CDR3aa: CASSLGDASGTHNEQFF; v_gene: TRBV5-1; d_gene: TRBD2; abundance: -; j_gene: TRBJ2-1
CDR3nt: TGTGCCAGCAGTGAGGTTGCAGGGAGTCTGATGACCCAGTACTTC; CDR3aa: CASSEVAGSLMTQYF; v_gene: TRBV6-8; d_gene: -; abundance: -; j_gene: TRBJ2-5
CDR3nt: TGTGCCAGCAGTTACTCGGACAGCTACTATGGCTACACCTTC; CDR3aa: CASSYSDSYYGYTF; v_gene: TRBV6-8; d_gene: -; abundance: -; j_gene: TRBJ1-2
CDR3nt: TGTGCCAGCAGCTTATATTGGGACAGGTGCGCCGGGGAGCTGTTTTTT; CDR3aa: CASSLYWDRCAGELFF; v_gene: TRBV11-3; d_gene: TRBD1; abundance: few; j_gene: TRBJ2-2
CDR3nt: TGCGCCAGCAGCAGAAGAGGGGAGGCCTACGAGCAGTACTTC; CDR3aa: CASSRRGEAYEQYF; v_gene: TRBV5-1; d_gene: -; abundance: -; j_gene: TRBJ2-7
CDR3nt: TGTGCCACCAGCAGAGATCGGATGGGGTCGAACACTGAAGCTTTCTTT; CDR3aa: CATSRDRMGSNTEAFF; v_gene: TRBV15; d_gene: -; abundance: -; j_gene: TRBJ1-1
CDR3nt: TGTGCCAGCAGCTTATTCAGGGGACCAACTAATGAAAAACTGTTTTTT; CDR3aa: CASSLFRGPTNEKLFF; v_gene: TRBV11-3; d_gene: -; abundance: medium-sized; j_gene: TRBJ1-4
CDR3nt: TGCAGCGTTGATCGACAGGGATCGCTAAAGGAGACCCAGTACTTC; CDR3aa: CSVDRQGSLKETQYF; v_gene: TRBV29-1; d_gene: TRBD1; abundance: once; j_gene: TRBJ2-5
CDR3nt: TGTGCCAGCAGTTCCGAATTGGGCCCTTTTTACAGGGTCAGTGGCTACACCTTC; CDR3aa: CASSSELGPFYRVSGYTF; v_gene: TRBV6-4; d_gene: -; abundance: -; j_gene: TRBJ1-2
CDR3nt: TGCGCCAGCGAATTGGTCGGGGGACAGAGCAATCAGCCCCAGCATTTT; CDR3aa: CASELVGGQSNQPQHF; v_gene: TRBV5-1; d_gene: TRBD1; abundance: -; j_gene: TRBJ1-5